This TCR beta chain was captured in a study of blood T cell repertoires in COVID-19. Study-level information: Acute and convalescent COVID-19 specimens originated in the United States, Italy and Spain. Sample material is recorded as cDNA or gDNA derived from T cells, B-cell-depleted T cells, or PBMCs.

From germline, CDR1 is GTSNPN and CDR2 SVGIG (reference sequence). Deletions cut 3 bases from V and 4 bases from J, with 18 bases between. The CDR3 has 15 residues. Per the original data handling: By means of reference gene primer amplification, nucleated cell counts were estimated. Profiled with immunoSEQ multiplex PCR; TCRdb holds only in-frame clones, not every one. That table supplies the V and J calls and clone size; D and trimming were determined from the DNA. This sample carries some 29,000 clones, approximately 88% of them seen once, and the ten largest clones take about 9.8%. The J gene is TRBJ2-5, the V gene TRBV30; D perhaps matches TRBD1 (6 bases). Sequencing used peripheral blood. This receptor was taken from a man older than 75 with active COVID-19. CDR3 bases: TGTGCCTGGAGGGCCCCCGCAGGGGATCTAGAGACCCAGTACTTC. Amino acid sequence: CAWRAPAGDLETQYF.